This TCR beta chain was sequenced in a study of STAT5B mutations in CD4+ large granular lymphocyte leukemia. Trimming at V came to 5 bases and at J to 5 bases, leaving 2 bases not matched to a gene. The CDR3 length is 11 residues. CDR1 and CDR2 from the germline V gene are SQVTM and ANQGSEA. Points on this clone: What it binds is not known.

This was a survey-level run. The data were produced by immunoSEQ multiplex PCR, yet TCRdb's version contains in-frame clones alone and is incomplete. The sample contains under 40,000 clones, more than 75% of which appear only once. Points from the study as a whole: Compared with healthy controls (2/35), patient top clones favored TRBV06 (8/27). No patients shared main leukemic clonotypes, though around 25% appeared at low frequency elsewhere. Patient CD4-sorted repertoires looked more clonal than healthy CD4+ repertoires, even without putative leukemic clones.

The V gene is TRBV29-1, the J gene TRBJ2-5; 7 nucleotides align to TRBD2. The TCR originated in a human donor in good health. The specimen sequenced was CD4+ T cells from blood buffy coats. This CDR3 is CSVNGGETQYF. For the CDR3, the DNA is TGCAGCGTTAACGGGGGGGAGACCCAGTACTTC.